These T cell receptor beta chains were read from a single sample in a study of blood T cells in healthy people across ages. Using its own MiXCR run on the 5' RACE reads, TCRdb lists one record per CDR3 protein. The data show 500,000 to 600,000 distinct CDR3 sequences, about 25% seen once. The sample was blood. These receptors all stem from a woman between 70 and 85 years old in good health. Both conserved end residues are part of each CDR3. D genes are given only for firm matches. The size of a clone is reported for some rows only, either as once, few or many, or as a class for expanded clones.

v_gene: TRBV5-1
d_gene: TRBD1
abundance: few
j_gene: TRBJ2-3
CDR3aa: CASSVPGTGVTDTQYF
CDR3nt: TGCGCCAGCAGCGTCCCAGGGACAGGGGTCACAGATACGCAGTATTTT

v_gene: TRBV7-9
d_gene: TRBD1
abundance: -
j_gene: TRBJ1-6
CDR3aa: CASSLAEGAAASPLHF
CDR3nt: TGTGCCAGCAGCTTAGCGGAGGGGGCGGCTGCTTCACCCCTCCACTTT

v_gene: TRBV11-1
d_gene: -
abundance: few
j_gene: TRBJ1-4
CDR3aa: CASSSSGAGEKLFF
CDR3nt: TGTGCCAGCAGCTCTTCCGGGGCCGGGGAAAAACTGTTTTTT

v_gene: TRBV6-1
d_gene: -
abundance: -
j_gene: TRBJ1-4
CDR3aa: CASSEGAGVNEKLFF
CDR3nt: TGTGCCAGCAGCGAGGGAGCGGGGGTTAATGAAAAACTGTTTTTT

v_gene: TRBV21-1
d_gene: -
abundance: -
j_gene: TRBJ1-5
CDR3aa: CASSRRGWYSNQPQHF
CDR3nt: TGTGCCAGCAGCCGAAGAGGGTGGTATAGCAATCAGCCCCAGCATTTT

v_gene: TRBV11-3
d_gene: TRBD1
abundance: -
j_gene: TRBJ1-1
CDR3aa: CASRGTALNTEAFF
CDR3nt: TGTGCCAGCAGGGGGACAGCCTTGAACACTGAAGCTTTCTTT

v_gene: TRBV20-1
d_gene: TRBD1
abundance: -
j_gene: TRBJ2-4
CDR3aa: CSARGQGGTIQYF
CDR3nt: TGCAGTGCCAGGGGACAGGGAGGGACCATTCAGTACTTC

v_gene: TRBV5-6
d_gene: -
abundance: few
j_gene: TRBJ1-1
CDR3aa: CASSLFLNTEAFF
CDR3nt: TGTGCCAGCAGCTTATTCCTGAACACTGAAGCCTTCTTT

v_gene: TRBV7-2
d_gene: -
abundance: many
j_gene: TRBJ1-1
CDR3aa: CASRRTPRGNTEAFF
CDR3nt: TGTGCCAGCAGGAGGACCCCCAGGGGGAACACTGAAGCTTTCTTT

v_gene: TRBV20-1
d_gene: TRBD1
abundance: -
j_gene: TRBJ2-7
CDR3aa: CSARTSWGTGVHEQYF
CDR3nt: TGCAGTGCTAGAACATCCTGGGGGACAGGGGTTCACGAGCAGTACTTC

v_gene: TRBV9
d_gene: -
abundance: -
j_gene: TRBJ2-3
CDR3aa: CASGGRNTDTQYF
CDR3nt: TGTGCCAGCGGGGGGCGAAACACAGATACGCAGTATTTT

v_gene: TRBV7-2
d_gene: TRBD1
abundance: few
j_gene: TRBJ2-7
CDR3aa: CASSLAGQVSYEQYF
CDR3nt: TGTGCCAGCAGCTTAGCTGGACAGGTCTCCTACGAGCAGTACTTC

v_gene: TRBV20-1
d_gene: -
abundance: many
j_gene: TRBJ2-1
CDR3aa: CSTGLRTYNEQFF
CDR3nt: TGCAGTACAGGGTTGAGGACCTACAATGAGCAGTTCTTC

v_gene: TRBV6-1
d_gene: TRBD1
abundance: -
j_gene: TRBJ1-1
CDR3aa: CASAPDRRNTEAFF
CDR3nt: TGTGCCAGCGCACCGGACAGGAGGAACACTGAAGCTTTCTTT

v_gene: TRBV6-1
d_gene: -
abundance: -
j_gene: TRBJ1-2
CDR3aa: CASSLYRSSNYGYTF
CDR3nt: TGTGCCAGCAGTCTTTACAGAAGCTCTAACTATGGCTACACCTTC

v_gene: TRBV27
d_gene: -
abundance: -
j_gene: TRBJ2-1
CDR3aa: CASTLRGSYSYNEQFF
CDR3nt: TGTGCCAGCACCCTTAGGGGCTCCTACTCCTACAATGAGCAGTTCTTC

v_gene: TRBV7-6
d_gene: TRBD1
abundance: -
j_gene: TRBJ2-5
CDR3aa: CASSLATGSETQYF
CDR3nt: TGTGCCAGCAGCTTAGCGACAGGGTCGGAGACCCAGTACTTC

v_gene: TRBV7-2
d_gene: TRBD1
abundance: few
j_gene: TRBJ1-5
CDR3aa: CASSLVGTGTNQPQHF
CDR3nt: TGTGCCAGCAGCTTAGTGGGGACAGGGACCAATCAGCCCCAGCATTTT

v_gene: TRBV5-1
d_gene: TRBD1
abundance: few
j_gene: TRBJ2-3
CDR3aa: CASSSDRGTDTQYF
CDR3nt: TGCGCCAGCAGCTCGGACAGGGGAACAGATACGCAGTATTTT

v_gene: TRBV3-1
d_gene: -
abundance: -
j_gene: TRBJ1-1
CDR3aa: CASSQELYGKRDPRTDREAFF
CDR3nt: TGTGCCAGCAGCCAAGAACTATATGGGAAACGGGACCCACGAACCGACCGTGAAGCTTTCTTT

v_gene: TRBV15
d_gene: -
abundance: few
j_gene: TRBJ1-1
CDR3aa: CATSRDLGQAFF
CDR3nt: TGTGCCACCAGCAGAGATCTGGGACAAGCTTTCTTT

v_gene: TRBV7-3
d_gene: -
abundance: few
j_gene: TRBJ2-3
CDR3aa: CAGSPGGTDTQYF
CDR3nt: TGTGCCGGCTCCCCGGGAGGCACAGATACGCAGTATTTT

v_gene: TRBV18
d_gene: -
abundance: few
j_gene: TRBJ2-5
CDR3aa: CASSLRQAETQYF
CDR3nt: TGTGCCAGCTCGCTTCGACAGGCGGAGACCCAGTACTTC

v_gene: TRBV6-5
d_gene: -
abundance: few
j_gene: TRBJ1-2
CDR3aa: CASSYAQGLNYGYTF
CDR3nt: TGTGCCAGCAGTTACGCACAGGGCCTCAACTATGGCTACACCTTC

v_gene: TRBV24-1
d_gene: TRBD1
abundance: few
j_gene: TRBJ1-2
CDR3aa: CATSDLTGAGGGYTF
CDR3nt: TGTGCCACCAGTGACCTAACAGGGGCCGGAGGCGGCTACACCTTC